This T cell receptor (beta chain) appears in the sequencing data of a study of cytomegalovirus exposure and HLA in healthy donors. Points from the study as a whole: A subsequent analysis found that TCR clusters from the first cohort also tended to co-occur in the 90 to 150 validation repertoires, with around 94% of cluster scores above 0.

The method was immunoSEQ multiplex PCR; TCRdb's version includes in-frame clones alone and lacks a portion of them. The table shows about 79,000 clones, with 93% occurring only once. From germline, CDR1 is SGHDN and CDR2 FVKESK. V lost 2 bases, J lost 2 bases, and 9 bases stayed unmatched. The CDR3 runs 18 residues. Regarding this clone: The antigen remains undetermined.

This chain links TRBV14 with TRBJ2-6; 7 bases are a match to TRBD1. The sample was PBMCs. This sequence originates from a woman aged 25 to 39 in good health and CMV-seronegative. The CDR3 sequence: CASSQRQGTLAGANVLTF. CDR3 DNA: TGTGCCAGCAGCCAAAGACAGGGAACGCTAGCTGGGGCCAACGTCCTGACTTTC. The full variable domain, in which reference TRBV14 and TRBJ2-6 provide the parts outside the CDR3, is EAGVTQFPSHSVIEKGQTVTLRCDPISGHDNLYWYRRVMGKEIKFLLHFVKESKQDESGMPNNRFLAERTGGTYSTLKVQPAELEDSGVYFCASSQRQGTLAGANVLTFGAGSRLTVL.